This is a list of T cell receptor beta chains from one sample in a study of long-term antiretroviral therapy in people with HIV. Generated by immunoSEQ multiplex PCR, the TCRdb table keeps only in-frame clones and is missing some. The sample carries about 30,000 clones, about 95% recorded once. Specimen: unsorted PBMCs, collected roughly 6 years after starting antiretroviral therapy. The receptors shown here come from a man between 25 and 39 years old with HIV. The CDR3 runs from the conserved cysteine through the conserved F or W. The order of the fields is CDR3 DNA, CDR3 protein, D gene, J gene, V gene, clone size. A D gene is named only where the DNA matches it firmly. Some rows mark clone size as missing; the rest say once, few, many or name a class of expanded clone.

CDR3nt: TGCGCCAGCAGCCAACCAGTGGGACTACGGGCCGCGACCCAGTACTTC
CDR3aa: CASSQPVGLRAATQYF
d_gene: TRBD2
j_gene: TRBJ2-5
v_gene: TRBV4-1
abundance: -

CDR3nt: TGCAGCGTACAACCGGGACAGGGGGCGCGGGCCGGGGAGCTGTTTTTT
CDR3aa: CSVQPGQGARAGELFF
d_gene: TRBD1
j_gene: TRBJ2-2
v_gene: TRBV29-1
abundance: -

CDR3nt: TGTGCCAGCACTCTTGGACCGGAGACCCAGTACTTC
CDR3aa: CASTLGPETQYF
d_gene: -
j_gene: TRBJ2-5
v_gene: TRBV2
abundance: -

CDR3nt: TGTGCCAGCAGTGGCGGACTAGCAAACGAGCAGTACTTC
CDR3aa: CASSGGLANEQYF
d_gene: TRBD2
j_gene: TRBJ2-7
v_gene: TRBV25-1
abundance: -

CDR3nt: TGCAGCGTTTCCCGCGGCACCCACCTTGTAGGCGAGCAGTACTTC
CDR3aa: CSVSRGTHLVGEQYF
d_gene: -
j_gene: TRBJ2-7
v_gene: TRBV29-1
abundance: -

CDR3nt: TGTGCCAGCACCTGGGGGGGTTGGGGCACCGGGGAGCTGTTTTTT
CDR3aa: CASTWGGWGTGELFF
d_gene: TRBD2
j_gene: TRBJ2-2
v_gene: TRBV6-5
abundance: -

CDR3nt: TGCGCCAGCAGCTTATTCCTTGACAATGAGCAGTTCTTC
CDR3aa: CASSLFLDNEQFF
d_gene: -
j_gene: TRBJ2-1
v_gene: TRBV5-1
abundance: few

CDR3nt: TGTGCCAGCAGCACGATGACAGGGGCCCTACAAGAGACCCAGTACTTC
CDR3aa: CASSTMTGALQETQYF
d_gene: TRBD1
j_gene: TRBJ2-5
v_gene: TRBV7-2
abundance: once

CDR3nt: TGTGCCAGCAGAGACGGGACAGGGGCATCGGAGACCCAGTACTTC
CDR3aa: CASRDGTGASETQYF
d_gene: TRBD1
j_gene: TRBJ2-5
v_gene: TRBV6-6
abundance: -

CDR3nt: TGTGCCAGCATTGGACAGGGGTGGGGCACTGAAGCTTTCTTT
CDR3aa: CASIGQGWGTEAFF
d_gene: TRBD1
j_gene: TRBJ1-1
v_gene: TRBV2
abundance: -

CDR3nt: TGTGCCTGGAGTTTACTAGAAGAGAGTAATTCACCCCTCCACTTT
CDR3aa: CAWSLLEESNSPLHF
d_gene: -
j_gene: TRBJ1-6
v_gene: TRBV30
abundance: -

CDR3nt: TGTGCCAGCAGCGTGGTGAGAGTAAGGTCCTACGAGCAGTACTTC
CDR3aa: CASSVVRVRSYEQYF
d_gene: -
j_gene: TRBJ2-7
v_gene: TRBV9
abundance: -

CDR3nt: TGTGCCAGCAGCTTAGTCGACGGGAGGGCTGATGAGCAGTTCTTC
CDR3aa: CASSLVDGRADEQFF
d_gene: TRBD2
j_gene: TRBJ2-1
v_gene: TRBV7-9
abundance: -

CDR3nt: TGTGCCAGCAGCTCCCCGGGACGGGCCTCCGAGGACACCATATATTTT
CDR3aa: CASSSPGRASEDTIYF
d_gene: -
j_gene: TRBJ1-3
v_gene: TRBV7-6
abundance: -

CDR3nt: TGTGCCAGCAGTGAGCAGGGTGGGGTAGAGACCCAGTACTTC
CDR3aa: CASSEQGGVETQYF
d_gene: -
j_gene: TRBJ2-5
v_gene: TRBV6-1
abundance: -

CDR3nt: TGTGCCAGCAGTGACGAGCAGTACTTC
CDR3aa: CASSDEQYF
d_gene: -
j_gene: TRBJ2-7
v_gene: TRBV6-1
abundance: -

CDR3nt: TGTGCCAGCAGCCTTAAAAGCGGGGGGCCCTCCTACGAGCAGTACTTC
CDR3aa: CASSLKSGGPSYEQYF
d_gene: TRBD2
j_gene: TRBJ2-7
v_gene: TRBV14
abundance: -

CDR3nt: TGTGCCAGCAGTGTACGGGGAGGTTCGGGCGAGCAGTACTTC
CDR3aa: CASSVRGGSGEQYF
d_gene: -
j_gene: TRBJ2-7
v_gene: TRBV6-1
abundance: -

CDR3nt: TGTGCCAGCAGCTCGAGGACAGGCAGATATTCACCCCTCCACTTT
CDR3aa: CASSSRTGRYSPLHF
d_gene: TRBD1
j_gene: TRBJ1-6
v_gene: TRBV7-2
abundance: -

CDR3nt: TGTGCCAGTAGTATTAGGACCGCGAACTATGGCTACACCTTC
CDR3aa: CASSIRTANYGYTF
d_gene: -
j_gene: TRBJ1-2
v_gene: TRBV19
abundance: -

CDR3nt: TGCGCCAGCAGCCCGACAGGCAGCTCTGGAAACACCATATATTTT
CDR3aa: CASSPTGSSGNTIYF
d_gene: -
j_gene: TRBJ1-3
v_gene: TRBV5-1
abundance: -

CDR3nt: TGTGCCAGCAGTTACCAGGGGGGTAACACTGAAGCTTTCTTT
CDR3aa: CASSYQGGNTEAFF
d_gene: TRBD1
j_gene: TRBJ1-1
v_gene: TRBV6-5
abundance: -

CDR3nt: TGTGCCAGCAGCCCCCTTGCCAGCGGGGATTACAATGAGCAGTTCTTC
CDR3aa: CASSPLASGDYNEQFF
d_gene: TRBD2
j_gene: TRBJ2-1
v_gene: TRBV11-2
abundance: -

CDR3nt: TGTGCCAGCAGCTCGATAAGGGACGAGCAGTACTTC
CDR3aa: CASSSIRDEQYF
d_gene: -
j_gene: TRBJ2-7
v_gene: TRBV5-5
abundance: -